This TCR beta chain was sequenced during a study of blood T cell repertoires in COVID-19. Losses at the gene ends were 3 bases for V and 3 bases for J; bases not matched to a gene: 5. CDR1 is SGHTA, CDR2 FQGNSA, per germline. The length of the CDR3 is 15 residues. Some clones are missing from TCRdb's copy, which holds only in-frame ones; the method was immunoSEQ multiplex PCR. This sample has some 200,000 clones, with 81% found just once. This clone was detected only once. The J gene is TRBJ2-5, the V gene TRBV7-2, with 9 bases aligning to TRBD2. The clonotype originates from a woman aged 45 to 65 with acute COVID-19. The specimen sequenced was PBMCs or T cells enriched from blood (not recorded which). The CDR3 region has the DNA TGTGCCAGCAGCTTCGGGTCTAGCGGGAAAGAGACCCAGTACTTC. The encoded protein is CASSFGSSGKETQYF.